This TCR beta chain was recovered during a study of CD4+ T cells in melanoma. Study conclusions and caveats: CD8+ T cell, macrophage and B cell function reportedly correlated with neoantigen-specific CD4+ T cells. Diverse differentiation states were reported for melanoma neoantigen-specific CD4+ T cells.

The CDR3 contains 16 residues. V gave up 2 bases and J gave up 1 base, with 13 bases separating them. Germline CDR1 is SGHTS and CDR2 is YDEGEE. Remarks on this clone: The antigen remains unidentified.

Sequencing used immunoSEQ multiplex PCR; TCRdb keeps in-frame clones, though not all of them. The sample shows fewer than 11,000 clones, 55% to 65% of them seen only once. The chain links TRBV5-8 to TRBJ1-5; D unresolved. Sequencing input: cells from a culture (not recorded whether cultured in vitro). The receptor's source is a human donor with melanoma. CDR3 nucleotides: TGTGCCAGCAGCTTACTCTGGGGAGGAAGCAATCAGCCCCAGCATTTT. This gives the protein CASSLLWGGSNQPQHF.